Listed below are T cell receptor beta chains from one sample, sequenced in a study of T-cell reconstitution after alpha-beta-depleted transplantation in children. TCRdb re-analysed the PCR reads in MiXCR, keeping a single row per CDR3 protein. The data hold approximately 1,000,000 distinct CDR3 sequences, with about 29% observed a single time. The sequences come from PBMCs, mostly from graft donor cells, collected 360 days after TCRalphabeta/CD19-depleted stem cell transplant. The source is a boy in the first two years of life who had a stem cell transplant for SCID, so the T cells may come from the graft donor. Both conserved end residues are part of each CDR3. Fields, in order: V gene, CDR3 length, J gene, CDR3 protein.

V: TRBV29-1; length: 13; J: TRBJ2-7; CDR3: CSVGIQGRDEQYF
V: TRBV3-1; length: 16; J: TRBJ2-3; CDR3: CASSQEGLGNTDTQYF
V: TRBV24-1; length: 13; J: TRBJ1-5; CDR3: CATRRRNDQPQHF
V: TRBV5-1; length: 16; J: TRBJ2-2; CDR3: CASSSPRTGRVGELFF
V: TRBV20-1; length: 12; J: TRBJ1-6; CDR3: CSARQGHSPLHF
V: TRBV12-3/TRBV12-4; length: 16; J: TRBJ1-5; CDR3: CASSPSRANSNQPQHF
V: TRBV6-1; length: 15; J: TRBJ2-2; CDR3: CASMGWGLNTGELFF
V: TRBV29-1; length: 14; J: TRBJ2-7; CDR3: CSVVKEDGPYEQYF
V: TRBV2; length: 14; J: TRBJ2-1; CDR3: CASSEWLAGTEQFF
V: TRBV27; length: 13; J: TRBJ2-7; CDR3: CASSFNGGYEQYF
V: TRBV12-3/TRBV12-4; length: 15; J: TRBJ2-1; CDR3: CASRKPTGGLDEQFF
V: TRBV6-1; length: 16; J: TRBJ1-1; CDR3: CASSGLSGQGFSEAFF
V: TRBV6-6; length: 15; J: TRBJ2-3; CDR3: CASRARWPPTDTQYF
V: TRBV10-3; length: 13; J: TRBJ2-5; CDR3: CAISERGEETQYF
V: TRBV20-1; length: 15; J: TRBJ2-3; CDR3: CSLSPRVLSTDTQYF
V: TRBV20-1; length: 14; J: TRBJ1-6; CDR3: CSAGGGNSNSPLHF
V: TRBV5-1; length: 16; J: TRBJ2-7; CDR3: CASSLGPGQGNYEQYF
V: TRBV7-2; length: 14; J: TRBJ2-7; CDR3: CASSWGTVRHEQYF
V: TRBV12-5; length: 14; J: TRBJ2-7; CDR3: CASGLGTGIYEQYF
V: TRBV20-1; length: 12; J: TRBJ2-5; CDR3: CSARALRETQYF
V: TRBV6-1; length: 14; J: TRBJ1-4; CDR3: CASNDRPINEKLFF
V: TRBV6-1; length: 14; J: TRBJ2-3; CDR3: CASSQRTGIDTQYF
V: TRBV3-1; length: 14; J: TRBJ1-1; CDR3: CASSLQGEITEAFF
V: TRBV7-2; length: 15; J: TRBJ2-2; CDR3: CATKGVGRNTGELFF
V: TRBV4-1; length: 17; J: TRBJ2-2; CDR3: CASSPRTTGSNTGELFF
V: TRBV20-1; length: 14; J: TRBJ1-2; CDR3: CSAKSRGQGGGYTF
V: TRBV7-9; length: 16; J: TRBJ2-7; CDR3: CASSPLRGLAVIEQYF
V: TRBV5-6; length: 14; J: TRBJ1-2; CDR3: CASSGYGQAGGYTF
V: TRBV2; length: 17; J: TRBJ2-1; CDR3: CASSAVGGQGSYNEQFF
V: TRBV6-2/TRBV6-3; length: 14; J: TRBJ1-4; CDR3: CASISVGGIGKLFF
V: TRBV12-3/TRBV12-4; length: 17; J: TRBJ2-3; CDR3: CASSLRSRRASTDTQYF
V: TRBV15; length: 13; J: TRBJ2-5; CDR3: CATSRATLETQYF
V: TRBV11-1; length: 18; J: TRBJ1-6; CDR3: CASSLALIRDEPNSPLHF
V: TRBV7-9; length: 17; J: TRBJ2-2; CDR3: CASSLVPYTSNTGELFF
V: TRBV10-3; length: 15; J: TRBJ2-1; CDR3: CAISDAGQGVDEQFF
V: TRBV25-1; length: 12; J: TRBJ2-7; CDR3: CASSVPLGPRYF
V: TRBV29-1; length: 10; J: TRBJ1-4; CDR3: CSVEVEKLFF
V: TRBV7-6; length: 12; J: TRBJ2-1; CDR3: CASSLYRARQFF
V: TRBV3-1; length: 17; J: TRBJ2-2; CDR3: CASSQVRGGTNTGELFF
V: TRBV18; length: 17; J: TRBJ2-1; CDR3: CASSPTGTSGGHNEQFF
V: TRBV3-1; length: 16; J: TRBJ1-2; CDR3: CASSPRASSFNYGYTF